These 10 T cell receptor beta chains were all obtained from the same sample, sequenced in a study of memory CD4+ T cells and cytomegalovirus serostatus. The sort gate was single viable CD3+CD4+CD8-CD45RO+ cells for memory CD4+ T cells. Sequencing was performed with immunoSEQ multiplex PCR; in TCRdb, only in-frame clones are kept and a portion is missing. The table has about 57,000 clones, roughly 80% seen once. Sequencing was performed on memory CD4+ T cells from blood. All receptors come from an adult in good health and CMV-seronegative.

In this sample, this clone turned up once. The chain has TRBV6-6 and TRBJ1-1; possible D gene TRBD1, 5 bases. CDR3 length equals 14 residues. CDR1 and CDR2 (germline): MNHNY, SVGAGI (reference sequence). Trimming removed 0 bases at V and 7 bases at J, with 12 bases between. For the CDR3, the DNA is TGTGCCAGCAGTTACTCTGGGGCCGCAGTTGAAGCTTTCTTT. This translates into CASSYSGAAVEAFF.

The J gene is TRBJ2-5, the V gene TRBV5-1, with a weak D call TRBD1 (5 bases). In germline, CDR1 is SGHRS, CDR2 YFSETQ. V was cut by 4 bases and J by 3 bases, with 7 bases left in between. There are 12 residues in the CDR3. The CDR3 DNA follows: TGCGCCAGCAGCGACAGCGAAGAGACCCAGTACTTC. Its translation: CASSDSEETQYF.

The chain links TRBV28 to TRBJ2-1; D might be TRBD2 (5 bases). The CDR3 runs 14 residues. CDR1 is MDHEN, CDR2 SYDVKM, per germline. Trimming removed 1 base at V and 4 bases at J, with 8 bases between. The CDR3 nucleotides are TGTGCCAGCAGTTTATTGGACTTATACAATGAGCAGTTCTTC. Its translation is CASSLLDLYNEQFF.

This clone was observed once. This chain uses TRBV28 with TRBJ1-5; tentatively, D is TRBD1 (6 bases). CDR3 size: 16 residues. The germline V and J ends were trimmed by 5 bases and 4 bases, with 18 bases remaining between them. Germline lookup yields CDR1 MDHEN and CDR2 SYDVKM. In DNA form, the CDR3 reads TGTGCCAGCAGTCGACCGGGACATGGAACAAATCAGCCCCAGCATTTT. It is translated as CASSRPGHGTNQPQHF.

This rearrangement joins TRBV5-4 to TRBJ2-1, with TRBD2 matching over 7 bases. The ends lost 4 bases at V and 8 bases at J; junction bases unmatched: 6. The CDR3 covers 13 residues. The germline V gene encodes CDR1 SGHNT and CDR2 YYREEE (reference sequence). The CDR3 region is CASSPGGSDEQFF. In DNA, the CDR3 is TGTGCCAGCAGCCCGGGGGGTTCGGATGAGCAGTTCTTC.

The chain couples TRBV27 to TRBJ2-1, with 13 bases matching TRBD2. The CDR3 consists of 17 residues. From germline, CDR1 is MNHEY and CDR2 SMNVEV (reference sequence). V was clipped by 6 bases and J by 1 base; unmatched bases: 6. CDR3 coding DNA: TGTGCCAGCAGGAGGACTAGCGGGAGAGGTTCCTACAATGAGCAGTTCTTC. It is translated as CASRRTSGRGSYNEQFF.

This rearrangement joins TRBV20-1 to TRBJ2-5, with a possible D match to TRBD2 (6 bases). This CDR3 is 11 amino acids long. Germline V CDR1 and CDR2: DFQATT, SNEGSKA (reference sequence). Trimming shortened V by 5 bases and J by 5 bases, and 9 bases separated the two germline ends. The CDR3, as DNA: TGCAGTGCTGGGACTTTTGAGACCCAGTACTTC. This translates into CSAGTFETQYF.

The CDR3 coding sequence is TGTGCCAGCTCACCCTCGACAGGCTTGGATGACACTGAAGCTTTCTTT. Encoded protein: CASSPSTGLDDTEAFF. The V gene is TRBV18, the J gene TRBJ1-1; D might be TRBD1 (6 bases). V was clipped by 3 bases and J by 3 bases, with 17 bases between them. The V gene's germline CDR1 is KGHSH and CDR2 LQKENI. CDR3 length: 16 amino acids.

This clone was observed a few times. The chain couples TRBV10-3 to TRBJ2-1, with TRBD2 matching 15 bases. Germline values: CDR1 ENHRY, CDR2 SYGVKD. V lost 2 bases and J lost 7; bases outside the gene matches: 9. CDR3 length: 18 amino acids. CDR3 residues: CAISEGLAGGMVRNEQFF. CDR3 DNA sequence: TGTGCCATCAGTGAGGGACTAGCGGGAGGGATGGTGAGGAATGAGCAGTTCTTC.

This sequence joins TRBV25-1 and TRBJ2-7; possible D gene TRBD2, 5 bases. V lost 5 bases and J 3 bases, leaving 14 bases between the germline ends. Per germline, CDR1 MGHDK and CDR2 SYGVNS. The CDR3 has 14 amino acids. CDR3 sequence: CASSKDLGDYEQYF. The CDR3 DNA follows: TGTGCCAGCAGTAAGGACTTAGGAGACTACGAGCAGTACTTC.